The present T cell receptor (beta chain) was sequenced within a study of spatial heterogeneity in lung cancer. At the level of the study: The average appearance count of each unique TCR and UMI combination in raw reads was more than ten.

In its sample, this clonotype was seen many times. Carried by each TCR cDNA molecule was a unique molecular identifier. Via MiXCR, TCRdb re-called the 5' RACE reads, giving one row per CDR3 protein. The data contain roughly 48,000 distinct CDR3 sequences, less than 5.5% of them singletons. Time point noted: sample taken at primary tumor resection. The donor group consisted of around 70 patients who had untreated, early-stage non-small cell lung cancer. Whole RNA was taken from tumor, nontumor lung or frozen PBMC; it was then sequenced unsorted. This specimen consisted of PBMCs, obtained at surgery. The receptor's source is a male donor with early-stage non-small cell lung cancer.

The CDR3 DNA sequence: TGTGCCAGCAGTTACGGCAGCGCCGGGGAGCTGTTTTTT. It encodes CASSYGSAGELFF. This chain connects TRBV6-2 or TRBV6-3 to TRBJ2-2; D gene ambiguous. V was shortened by 2 bases and J by 6 bases, with 7 bases between the two germline ends. CDR1 is MNHEY and CDR2 is SVGEGT in the germline V gene. The CDR3 length is 13 residues.